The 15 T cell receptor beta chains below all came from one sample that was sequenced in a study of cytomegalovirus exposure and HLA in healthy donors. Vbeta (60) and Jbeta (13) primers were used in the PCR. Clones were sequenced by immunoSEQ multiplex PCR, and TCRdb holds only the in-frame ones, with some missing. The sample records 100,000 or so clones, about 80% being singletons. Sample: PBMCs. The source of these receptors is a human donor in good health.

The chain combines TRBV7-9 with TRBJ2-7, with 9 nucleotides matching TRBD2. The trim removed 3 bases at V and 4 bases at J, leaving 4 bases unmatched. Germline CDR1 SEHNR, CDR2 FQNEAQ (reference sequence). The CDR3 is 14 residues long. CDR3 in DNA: TGTGCCAGCAGCTTTCCTAGCGGGACGTACGAGCAGTACTTC. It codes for CASSFPSGTYEQYF.

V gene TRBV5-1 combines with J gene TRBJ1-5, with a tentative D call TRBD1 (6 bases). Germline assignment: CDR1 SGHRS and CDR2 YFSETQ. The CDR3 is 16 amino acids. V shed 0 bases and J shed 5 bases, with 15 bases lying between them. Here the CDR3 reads CASSLGPGEMDQPQHF. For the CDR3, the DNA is TGCGCCAGCAGCTTGGGACCAGGGGAGATGGATCAGCCCCAGCATTTT.

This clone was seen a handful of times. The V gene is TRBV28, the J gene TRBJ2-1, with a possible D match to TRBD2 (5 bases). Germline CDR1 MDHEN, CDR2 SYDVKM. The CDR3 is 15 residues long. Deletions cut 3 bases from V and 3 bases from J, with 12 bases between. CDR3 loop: CASSLDAGLYNEQFF. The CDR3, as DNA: TGTGCCAGCAGTTTGGACGCGGGCCTCTACAATGAGCAGTTCTTC. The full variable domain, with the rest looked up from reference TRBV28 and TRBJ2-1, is DVKVTQSSRYLVKRTGEKVFLECVQDMDHENMFWYRQDPGLGLRLIYFSYDVKMKEKGDIPEGYSVSREKKERFSLILESASTNQTSMYLCASSLDAGLYNEQFFGPGTRLTVL.

This CDR3 reads CASSLTGTGLRGAFF. CDR3 DNA: TGTGCCAGCAGCCTTACCGGGACAGGCCTCAGGGGAGCTTTCTTT. This chain joins TRBV6-5 and TRBJ1-1, with 8 bases identical to TRBD1. The junction had 16 bases not matched to a gene; V was cut back by 6 bases and J by 10 bases. The length of the CDR3 is 15 residues. CDR1 is MNHEY and CDR2 is SVGAGI in the germline V gene.

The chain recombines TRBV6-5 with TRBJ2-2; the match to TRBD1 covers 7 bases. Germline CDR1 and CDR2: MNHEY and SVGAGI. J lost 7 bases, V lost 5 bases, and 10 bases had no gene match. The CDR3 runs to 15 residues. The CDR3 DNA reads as TGTGCCAGCAGTGCTCTAGGGGGCGAGGTCGGGGAGCTGTTTTTT. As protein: CASSALGGEVGELFF.

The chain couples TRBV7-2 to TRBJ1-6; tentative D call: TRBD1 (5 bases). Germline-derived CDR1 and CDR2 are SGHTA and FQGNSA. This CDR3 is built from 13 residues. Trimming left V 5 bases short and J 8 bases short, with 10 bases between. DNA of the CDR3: TGTGCCAGCAGCCCTGGACATTATTCACCCCTCCACTTT. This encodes CASSPGHYSPLHF.

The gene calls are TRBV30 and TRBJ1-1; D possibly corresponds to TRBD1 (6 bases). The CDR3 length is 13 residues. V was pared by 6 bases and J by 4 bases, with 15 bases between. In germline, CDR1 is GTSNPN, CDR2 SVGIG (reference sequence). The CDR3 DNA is TGTGCCTGCAGTACAGGGAGAGGCACTGAAGCTTTCTTT. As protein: CACSTGRGTEAFF. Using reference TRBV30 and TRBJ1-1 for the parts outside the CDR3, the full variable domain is SQTIHQWPATLVQPVGSPLSLECTVEGTSNPNLYWYRQAAGRGLQLLFYSVGIGQISSEVPQNLSASRPQDRQFILSSKKLLLSDSGFYLCACSTGRGTEAFFGQGTRLTVV.

In nucleotides, the CDR3 is TGCGCCAGCAGCCAAGCGGCCGGACAGGGCTGGTCACCCCTCCACTTT. This gives the protein CASSQAAGQGWSPLHF. The chain carries TRBV4-1 and TRBJ1-6, with 8 nucleotides matching TRBD1. CDR3 size: 16 residues. The V gene end was trimmed by 1 base and the J gene end by 10 bases; junction bases not matched to a gene: 9. From germline, CDR1 is MGHRA and CDR2 YSYEKL.

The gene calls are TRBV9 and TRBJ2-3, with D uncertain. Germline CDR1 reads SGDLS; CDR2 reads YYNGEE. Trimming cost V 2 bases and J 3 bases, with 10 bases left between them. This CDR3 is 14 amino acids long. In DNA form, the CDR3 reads TGTGCCAGCAGCGTGTTCGCGGAAACAGATACGCAGTATTTT. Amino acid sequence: CASSVFAETDTQYF.

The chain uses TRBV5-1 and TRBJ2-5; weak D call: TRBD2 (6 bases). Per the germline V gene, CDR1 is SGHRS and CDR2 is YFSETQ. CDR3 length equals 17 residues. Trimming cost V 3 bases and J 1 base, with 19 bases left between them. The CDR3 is CASSSPTRGDFQETQYF. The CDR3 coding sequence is TGCGCCAGCAGCTCCCCCACCAGAGGGGACTTCCAAGAGACCCAGTACTTC.

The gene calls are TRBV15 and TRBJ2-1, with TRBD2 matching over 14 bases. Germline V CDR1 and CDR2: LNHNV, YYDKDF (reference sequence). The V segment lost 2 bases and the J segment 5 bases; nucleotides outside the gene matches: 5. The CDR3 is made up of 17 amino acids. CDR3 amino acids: CATSRSGGLAGDNEQFF. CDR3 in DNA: TGTGCCACCAGCAGATCTGGGGGACTAGCGGGAGACAATGAGCAGTTCTTC.

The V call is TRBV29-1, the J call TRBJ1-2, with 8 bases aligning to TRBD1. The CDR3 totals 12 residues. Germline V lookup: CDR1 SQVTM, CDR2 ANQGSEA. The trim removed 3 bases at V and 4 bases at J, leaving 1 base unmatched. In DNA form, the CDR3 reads TGCAGCGTTGACCAGGGGGCCTATGGCTACACCTTC. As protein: CSVDQGAYGYTF. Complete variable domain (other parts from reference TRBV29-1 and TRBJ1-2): SAVISQKPSRDICQRGTSLTIQCQVDSQVTMMFWYRQQPGQSLTLIATANQGSEATYESGFVIDKFPISRPNLTFSTLTVSNMSPEDSSIYLCSVDQGAYGYTFGSGTRLTVV.

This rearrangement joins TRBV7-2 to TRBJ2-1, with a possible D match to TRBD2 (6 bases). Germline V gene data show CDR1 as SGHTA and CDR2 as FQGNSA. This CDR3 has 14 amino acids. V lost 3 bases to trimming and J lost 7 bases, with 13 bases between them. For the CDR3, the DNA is TGTGCCAGCAGCTTCCGGGTCGGGGGTAATGAGCAGTTCTTC. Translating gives CASSFRVGGNEQFF.

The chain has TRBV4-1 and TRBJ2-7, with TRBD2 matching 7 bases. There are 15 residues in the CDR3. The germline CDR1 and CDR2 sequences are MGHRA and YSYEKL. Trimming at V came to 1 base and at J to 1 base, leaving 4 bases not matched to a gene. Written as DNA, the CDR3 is TGCGCCAGCAGCCAAGTTAGCGGGTCTTCCTACGAGCAGTACTTC. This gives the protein CASSQVSGSSYEQYF.

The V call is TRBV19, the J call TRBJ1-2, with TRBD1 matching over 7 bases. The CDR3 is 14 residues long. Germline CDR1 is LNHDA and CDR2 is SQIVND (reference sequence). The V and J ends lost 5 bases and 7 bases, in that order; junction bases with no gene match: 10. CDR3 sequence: CASSVVPGQTGYTF. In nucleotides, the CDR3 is TGTGCCAGTAGTGTCGTCCCGGGACAGACTGGCTACACCTTC.